These 5 T cell receptor beta chains came from one sample sequenced in a study of cytomegalovirus exposure and HLA in healthy donors. 60 Vbeta and 13 Jbeta primers were used in PCR. Measured with immunoSEQ multiplex PCR; TCRdb has only the in-frame clones, and not every one. In the table there are roughly 180,000 clones, around 80% of which are singletons. The sequenced sample was PBMCs. These receptors were collected from a woman between 45 and 65 years old in good health and CMV-seropositive.

The chain combines TRBV5-8 with TRBJ1-5; TRBD1 matches 7 bases. Germline V gene sequence: CDR1 SGHTS, CDR2 YDEGEE. With V trimmed by 3 bases and J by 3 bases, 3 bases remained unmatched. CDR3 length: 14 residues. CDR3 DNA: TGTGCCAGCAGCTCCACAGGGGTCAATCAGCCCCAGCATTTT. This sequence encodes CASSSTGVNQPQHF.

The chain combines TRBV10-1 with TRBJ2-5; the D gene is possibly TRBD1 (6 bases). V was clipped by 3 bases and J by 5 bases, with 10 bases between them. Germline CDR1 and CDR2: WNHNN and SYGVQD (reference sequence). The CDR3 sequence is 13 residues long. CDR3 DNA sequence: TGCGCCAGCAGTGAAGGGGGTCTTGAGACCCAGTACTTC. The encoded protein is CASSEGGLETQYF.

Written as DNA, the CDR3 is TGCGCCAGCAGCTTCGGAGGGAACACTGAAGCTTTCTTT. It specifies CASSFGGNTEAFF. The rearrangement uses TRBV5-1 and TRBJ1-1; D not certain. Germline CDR1 and CDR2: SGHRS and YFSETQ. Trimming left V 2 bases short and J 1 base short, with 6 bases between. This CDR3 is 13 amino acids long.

The rearrangement links TRBV2 to TRBJ1-2; D may be TRBD1 (6 bases). This CDR3 is built from 14 residues. Germline assignment: CDR1 SNHLY and CDR2 FYNNEI. Trimming removed 6 bases from V and 1 base from J, with 12 bases in between. CDR3 in DNA: TGTGCCAGCAGGGGGCAGGGGCGTAACTATGGCTACACCTTC. This translates into CASRGQGRNYGYTF.

The chain employs TRBV2 and TRBJ1-2, with D possibly matching TRBD1 (5 bases). Germline V CDR1 and CDR2: SNHLY, FYNNEI. V was clipped by 6 bases and J by 4 bases, with 12 bases between them. The CDR3 contains 13 residues. The CDR3 nucleotides read TGTGCCAGCAGCTTCAGGGAAACCTATGGCTACACCTTC. This codes for CASSFRETYGYTF.